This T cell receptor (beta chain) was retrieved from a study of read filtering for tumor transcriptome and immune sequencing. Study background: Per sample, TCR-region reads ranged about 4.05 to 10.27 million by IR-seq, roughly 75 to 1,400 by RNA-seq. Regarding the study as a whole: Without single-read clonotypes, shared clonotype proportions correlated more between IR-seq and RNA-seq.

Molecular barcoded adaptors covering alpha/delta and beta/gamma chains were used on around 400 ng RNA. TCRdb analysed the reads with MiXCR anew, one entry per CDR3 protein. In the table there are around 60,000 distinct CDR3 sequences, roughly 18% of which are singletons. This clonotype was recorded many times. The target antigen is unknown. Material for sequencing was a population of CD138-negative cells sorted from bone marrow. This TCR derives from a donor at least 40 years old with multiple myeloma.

The DNA for the CDR3 is TGCAGTGCTACCGGGACAAAGGCAACTAATGAAAAACTGTTTTTT. Encoded protein: CSATGTKATNEKLFF. V is TRBV20-1 and J is TRBJ1-4; D is perhaps TRBD1 (6 bases). This CDR3 contains 15 residues. Trimming stripped 4 bases from V and 0 bases from J, with 12 bases between. Germline V gene data show CDR1 as DFQATT and CDR2 as SNEGSKA (reference sequence).